The 24 T cell receptor beta chains listed next were all sequenced from one sample in a study of cytomegalovirus exposure and HLA in healthy donors. PCR amplification relied on 60 Vbeta primers (plus 13 Jbeta primers). Sequencing was performed with immunoSEQ multiplex PCR; in TCRdb, only in-frame clones are kept and a portion is missing. The table lists some 130,000 clones, under 85% of them singletons. Material for sequencing was PBMCs. The receptors here all came from a male donor in good health and CMV-seropositive.

The chain has TRBV7-9 and TRBJ1-3, with 8 bases identical to TRBD1. Trimming at V came to 5 bases and at J to 0 bases, leaving 3 bases not matched to a gene. This CDR3 is 15 amino acids long. Germline V gene data show CDR1 as SEHNR and CDR2 as FQNEAQ (reference sequence). This chain's CDR3 is CASSEDRASGNTIYF. CDR3 sequence (DNA): TGTGCCAGCAGCGAGGACAGGGCCTCTGGAAACACCATATATTTT.

The chain employs TRBV14 and TRBJ1-1; 8 nucleotides align to TRBD1. Germline CDR1 and CDR2: SGHDN and FVKESK. The CDR3 spans 16 residues. The V segment lost 2 bases and the J segment 1 base; nucleotides outside the gene matches: 6. CDR3 residues: CASSQPFGTGNTEAFF. The DNA of the CDR3 is TGTGCCAGCAGCCAACCGTTTGGGACAGGGAACACTGAAGCTTTCTTT.

This clone has only a few counts. The J gene is TRBJ1-3, the V gene TRBV2; D may be TRBD1 (6 bases). Germline-derived CDR1 and CDR2 are SNHLY and FYNNEI. Trimming took off 11 bases at V and 2 bases at J, with 16 bases between the two ends. This CDR3 spans 14 amino acids. The chain's CDR3 is CAGSRRTAGNTIYF. Written as DNA, the CDR3 is TGTGCCGGAAGCAGAAGGACAGCTGGAAACACCATATATTTT.

V and J are TRBV9 and TRBJ2-2; 8 bases are a match to TRBD2. V was pared by 1 base and J by 5 bases, with 4 bases of the junction left unmatched. The length of the CDR3 is 15 residues. CDR1 and CDR2 (germline): SGDLS, YYNGEE. The chain's CDR3 is CASSVSGRGTGELFF. Here the CDR3 DNA reads TGTGCCAGCAGCGTAAGCGGGAGAGGGACCGGGGAGCTGTTTTTT. The entire variable domain, with the rest obtained from reference TRBV9 and TRBJ2-2, is as follows: DSGVTQTPKHLITATGQRVTLRCSPRSGDLSVYWYQQSLDQGLQFLIQYYNGEERAKGNILERFSAQQFPDLHSELNLSSLELGDSALYFCASSVSGRGTGELFFGEGSRLTVL.

This CDR3 is CANRLTSGLNGELFF. CDR3 sequence (DNA): TGTGCCAACCGATTGACTAGCGGACTCAACGGGGAGCTGTTTTTT. The rearrangement joins TRBV6-4 to TRBJ2-2, with 9 bases aligning to TRBD2. The V gene end was trimmed by 10 bases and the J gene end by 7 bases; junction bases not matched to a gene: 13. CDR3 length: 15 residues. Looked up from germline, CDR1 is MRHNA and CDR2 is SNTAGT.

The CDR3 nucleotides read TGTGCCTGCTCCGGGACTAGCGGGCTGAGCTCCTACAATGAGCAGTTCTTC. Its translation is CACSGTSGLSSYNEQFF. This rearrangement joins TRBV28 to TRBJ2-1, with TRBD2 matching over 12 bases. Germline CDR1 is MDHEN and CDR2 is SYDVKM. The V and J ends lost 11 bases and 0 bases, in that order; junction bases with no gene match: 11. The CDR3 totals 17 residues.

CDR3 amino acids: CASSSETESSYNEQFF. CDR3 DNA: TGTGCCAGCAGCTCCGAGACAGAGAGCTCCTACAATGAGCAGTTCTTC. The chain joins TRBV13 to TRBJ2-1; D is possibly TRBD1 (5 bases). V lost 4 bases to trimming and J lost 0 bases, with 13 bases between them. CDR3 size: 16 residues. Per the germline V gene, CDR1 is PRHDT and CDR2 is FYEKMQ (reference sequence).

This clone turned up a few times. The V and J genes are TRBV11-2 and TRBJ2-1; TRBD2 is a possible D gene (5 bases). Trimming removed 5 bases from V and 6 bases from J, with 26 bases in between. The germline CDR1 and CDR2 sequences are SGHAT and FQNNGV. The CDR3 totals 18 residues. CDR3: CASSNPLGSYIRGNEQFF. The CDR3 DNA reads TGTGCCAGCAGCAACCCCCTAGGTAGTTATATCCGGGGCAATGAGCAGTTCTTC. Full variable domain (missing parts from reference TRBV11-2 and TRBJ2-1): EAGVAQSPRYKIIEKRQSVAFWCNPISGHATLYWYQQILGQGPKLLIQFQNNGVVDDSQLPKDRFSAERLKGVDSTLKIQPAKLEDSAVYLCASSNPLGSYIRGNEQFFGPGTRLTVL.

V usage is TRBV18 and J usage is TRBJ2-1; no firm D call. Germline loops: CDR1 KGHSH, CDR2 LQKENI. V was pared by 2 bases and J by 5 bases, with 10 bases between. The CDR3 totals 14 residues. The CDR3 here is CASSPFAQNNEQFF. The CDR3 region has the DNA TGTGCCAGCTCACCATTCGCACAGAACAATGAGCAGTTCTTC.

The chain joins TRBV30 to TRBJ2-6, with D maybe TRBD1 (6 bases). Per germline, CDR1 GTSNPN and CDR2 SVGIG (reference sequence). The CDR3 runs 14 residues. Trimming took off 0 bases at V and 4 bases at J, with 7 bases between the two ends. The CDR3 region has the DNA TGTGCCTGGAGTGTAGGACAGGGGGCCAACGTCCTGACTTTC. This encodes CAWSVGQGANVLTF.

This chain joins TRBV12-5 and TRBJ2-7, with 8 bases aligning to TRBD2. This CDR3 has 16 amino acids. Looked up from germline, CDR1 is LGHNT and CDR2 is FRNRAP. Unmatched junction bases numbered 11, after V lost 4 bases and J lost 3 bases. In DNA, the CDR3 is TGTGCTAGTGGTTACTTCTGGAGCGGGGGAATCTACGAGCAGTACTTC. It specifies CASGYFWSGGIYEQYF.

The V and J genes are TRBV29-1 and TRBJ1-2; a possible D gene is TRBD1 (5 bases). The CDR3 consists of 11 residues. Trimming pared 5 bases from V and 4 bases from J, leaving 8 bases between. The germline V gene encodes CDR1 SQVTM and CDR2 ANQGSEA. CDR3 in DNA: TGCAGCGTTTTTGACAGCTATGGCTACACCTTC. It codes for CSVFDSYGYTF.

V usage is TRBV6-1 and J usage is TRBJ2-1; maybe TRBD1 (6 bases). Germline CDR1 reads MNHNS; CDR2 reads SASEGT. Trimming pared 3 bases from V and 5 bases from J, leaving 14 bases between. The CDR3 consists of 15 residues. CDR3 in amino acids: CASSDFRAGDNEQFF. For the CDR3, the DNA is TGTGCCAGCAGTGATTTCCGGGCAGGGGACAATGAGCAGTTCTTC.

This rearrangement joins TRBV5-4 to TRBJ2-4, with TRBD1 identical over 8 bases. Germline CDR1 is SGHNT and CDR2 is YYREEE (reference sequence). This CDR3 has 15 amino acids. The V and J ends lost 0 bases and 2 bases, in that order; junction bases with no gene match: 1. CDR3 in DNA: TGTGCCAGCAGCTTGGCAGGGGGCTCCAAAAACATTCAGTACTTC. Its translation is CASSLAGGSKNIQYF.

V and J are TRBV13 and TRBJ2-7; possibly TRBD1 for D (8 bases). The CDR3 totals 13 residues. The V end lost 6 bases, the J end lost 5 bases, and 14 bases lay between the germline ends. Germline V gives CDR1 PRHDT, CDR2 FYEKMQ (reference sequence). The CDR3 is CASSYRGGDEQYF. CDR3 DNA: TGTGCCAGCAGTTACAGGGGGGGGGACGAGCAGTACTTC.

This clone has a single count. For the CDR3, the DNA is TGTGCCAGCAGCCCCCGGACTAATACGCAGTATTTT. Protein: CASSPRTNTQYF. The J gene is TRBJ2-3, the V gene TRBV13; a possible D gene is TRBD2 (6 bases). The CDR3 loop spans 12 amino acids. Germline CDR1 reads PRHDT; CDR2 reads FYEKMQ (reference sequence). The V and J ends lost 5 bases and 7 bases respectively, with 10 bases between them.

CDR3 in DNA: TGTGCCAGCAGCCAAGACCGCAGGGGGCTAACTAATGAAAAACTGTTTTTT. Its protein product is CASSQDRRGLTNEKLFF. V and J are TRBV4-2 and TRBJ1-4; 8 bases line up with TRBD1. V was clipped by 0 bases and J by 1 base; unmatched bases: 4. CDR3 length: 17 amino acids. Germline loops: CDR1 LGHNA, CDR2 YNFKEQ.

The chain couples TRBV5-1 to TRBJ2-7; a weak D match, TRBD2 (5 bases). Trimming pared 0 bases from V and 2 bases from J, leaving 9 bases between. The CDR3 is 14 amino acids. Germline values: CDR1 SGHRS, CDR2 YFSETQ. CDR3 loop: CASSLAAGAYEQYF. For the CDR3, the DNA is TGCGCCAGCAGCTTGGCCGCGGGCGCCTACGAGCAGTACTTC. Supplemented by reference TRBV5-1 and TRBJ2-7, the full variable domain reads KAGVTQTPRYLIKTRGQQVTLSCSPISGHRSVSWYQQTPGQGLQFLFEYFSETQRNKGNFPGRFSGRQFSNSRSEMNVSTLELGDSALYLCASSLAAGAYEQYFGPGTRLTVT.

The chain employs TRBV18 and TRBJ2-7, with D uncertain. Germline V lookup: CDR1 KGHSH, CDR2 LQKENI. V was pared by 1 base and J by 2 bases, with 3 bases between. The CDR3 is 12 residues long. Written as DNA, the CDR3 is TGTGCCAGCTCACCACTCACCTACGAGCAGTACTTC. Translating gives CASSPLTYEQYF.

The rearrangement uses TRBV7-2 and TRBJ1-5, with 9 bases lining up with TRBD1. V shed 2 bases and J 9 bases; nucleotides not matched to a gene: 8. Germline V CDR1 and CDR2: SGHTA, FQGNSA. The CDR3 has 15 amino acids. The CDR3 protein is CASSLTPGQGRPQHF. CDR3 DNA: TGTGCCAGCAGCTTAACTCCGGGACAGGGAAGGCCCCAGCATTTT.

The chain is built from TRBV28 and TRBJ2-1, with 12 bases matching TRBD2. Germline V lookup: CDR1 MDHEN, CDR2 SYDVKM. The trim removed 5 bases at V and 7 bases at J, leaving 6 bases unmatched. The CDR3 is made up of 15 amino acids. The CDR3 DNA reads TGTGCCAGCAGTCTAGCGGGGGGGCCGGGGAATGAGCAGTTCTTC. It encodes CASSLAGGPGNEQFF.

This rearrangement joins TRBV4-1 to TRBJ1-3; 7 bases fit TRBD1. Per germline, CDR1 MGHRA and CDR2 YSYEKL. V trimming: 8 bases; J trimming: 0 bases; junction bases outside the gene matches: 4. This CDR3 has 14 residues. The CDR3 DNA reads TGCGCCAGCGGAAGGGACAGCTCTGGAAACACCATATATTTT. It is translated as CASGRDSSGNTIYF.

The chain joins TRBV6-1 to TRBJ2-3; perhaps TRBD1 as D (5 bases). Trimming pared 6 bases from V and 2 bases from J, leaving 12 bases between. The CDR3 runs 14 residues. Per germline, CDR1 MNHNS and CDR2 SASEGT. The CDR3 spells CASSRDTITDTQYF. Written as DNA, the CDR3 is TGTGCCAGCAGCAGGGATACGATCACAGATACGCAGTATTTT.

V and J are TRBV28 and TRBJ1-2; no reliable D call. The V gene's germline CDR1 is MDHEN and CDR2 SYDVKM. V lost 1 base, J lost 5 bases, and 8 bases lay in between. The CDR3 is 13 amino acids. The CDR3 nucleotides are TGTGCCAGCAGTTTATTAGCCGGGTATGGCTACACCTTC. Translating gives CASSLLAGYGYTF.